A single sample is the source of the 13 T cell receptor beta chains below, sequenced in a study of beta chain features in type 1 diabetes. Whole-study findings and limits: All four CD4+ subsets of Type 1 diabetes patients contained TCRB CDR3s that were moderately but significantly shorter.

These receptors lack a known antigen. Expressed TCRB transcripts were sequenced after all isolated RNA was converted to cDNA. The table came from immunoSEQ multiplex PCR; TCRdb's copy has only in-frame clones and leaves some out. The sample records about 360,000 clones, roughly 12% being singletons. Sequences were obtained from naive CD4+ T cells from blood. These TCRs come from a woman in her late teens or twenties with type 1 diabetes.

This clone showed up just a few times. The chain is built from TRBV4-3 and TRBJ2-7, with TRBD2 identical over 9 bases. This CDR3 is built from 16 residues. V lost 0 bases, J lost 3 bases, and 6 bases stayed unmatched. Germline V gives CDR1 LGHNA, CDR2 YSLEER. CDR3 in amino acids: CASSQDRAGGGYEQYF. In DNA form, the CDR3 reads TGCGCCAGCAGCCAAGATCGGGCGGGGGGGGGCTACGAGCAGTACTTC.

This sequence joins TRBV7-8 and TRBJ1-2; perhaps TRBD1 as D (5 bases). There are 14 residues in the CDR3. CDR1 SGHVS and CDR2 FQNEAQ come from the germline V gene. V lost 5 bases and J lost 8, with 18 bases in between. CDR3: CASSRGPGLGGYTF. In DNA, the CDR3 is TGTGCCAGCAGCAGGGGCCCAGGGTTGGGAGGCTACACCTTC.

In its sample, this clone was seen a few times. The same CDR3 can be traced to other DNA sequences in this sample. The rearrangement uses TRBV30 and TRBJ2-1; D is unresolved. Trimming pared 1 base from V and 0 bases from J, leaving 4 bases between. In germline, CDR1 is GTSNPN, CDR2 SVGIG (reference sequence). The length of the CDR3 is 13 residues. The CDR3 is CAWSGSSYNEQFF. Written as DNA, the CDR3 is TGTGCCTGGAGTGGCAGCTCCTACAATGAGCAGTTCTTC.

Only a few counts were recorded for this clone. The rearrangement uses TRBV4-3 and TRBJ2-5; no reliable D call. Trimming took 0 bases from V and 4 from J, leaving 18 bases between them. This CDR3 spans 17 amino acids. The germline gives CDR1 LGHNA, CDR2 YSLEER. The CDR3 is CASSQDRGHTPGETQYF. The CDR3 DNA reads TGCGCCAGCAGCCAAGATCGTGGGCACACACCCGGAGAGACCCAGTACTTC.

This clone showed up just a few times. This chain joins TRBV9 and TRBJ2-1, with a weak D call TRBD1 (6 bases). Germline CDR1 reads SGDLS; CDR2 reads YYNGEE. Trimming cost V 4 bases and J 8 bases, with 16 bases left between them. The CDR3 is 14 residues long. The CDR3 region is CASSPFWGPYEQFF. The CDR3 DNA reads TGTGCCAGCAGCCCTTTCTGGGGGCCCTATGAGCAGTTCTTC. Variable domain in full (rest from reference TRBV9 and TRBJ2-1): DSGVTQTPKHLITATGQRVTLRCSPRSGDLSVYWYQQSLDQGLQFLIQYYNGEERAKGNILERFSAQQFPDLHSELNLSSLELGDSALYFCASSPFWGPYEQFFGPGTRLTVL.

This clone turned up a few times. This chain connects TRBV7-6 to TRBJ2-2, with D unclear. The CDR3 sequence is 14 residues long. From germline, CDR1 is SGHVS and CDR2 FNYEAQ. Trimming stripped 1 base from V and 7 bases from J, with 10 bases between. DNA for the CDR3: TGTGCCAGCAGCTTAGGCAGGTCTGACGGGGAGCTGTTTTTT. Protein: CASSLGRSDGELFF. Combining the CDR3 with reference TRBV7-6 and TRBJ2-2 gives the whole variable domain GAGVSQSPRYKVTKRGQDVALRCDPISGHVSLYWYRQALGQGPEFLTYFNYEAQQDKSGLPNDRFSAERPEGSISTLTIQRTEQRDSAMYRCASSLGRSDGELFFGEGSRLTVL.

This clone has just a few counts. The chain joins TRBV30 to TRBJ1-2; 7 positions match TRBD1. Trimming cost V 7 bases and J 6 bases; bases outside gene matches: 17. The CDR3 totals 15 residues. Germline CDR1 GTSNPN, CDR2 SVGIG (reference sequence). The CDR3 protein is CASWKGGHLMDGYTF. The DNA of the CDR3 is TGTGCCTCCTGGAAAGGGGGCCACCTTATGGATGGCTACACCTTC.

The V and J genes are TRBV11-2 and TRBJ1-6; D perhaps matches TRBD1 (6 bases). Germline CDR1 and CDR2: SGHAT and FQNNGV. The CDR3 length is 15 residues. The germline V and J ends were trimmed by 1 base and 7 bases, with 11 bases remaining between them. The CDR3 DNA reads TGTGCCAGCAGCTTAGCGGGACAACTAAATTCACCCCTCCACTTT. It encodes CASSLAGQLNSPLHF.

Of note for this clone: The sample contains more than one DNA sequence encoding this CDR3. V and J are TRBV4-3 and TRBJ2-7, with 7 bases aligning to TRBD1. Germline lookup yields CDR1 LGHNA and CDR2 YSLEER. V dropped 3 bases and J dropped 2; count of bases not matched to a gene: 4. The CDR3 contains 14 residues. CDR3: CASSQSTGTYEQYF. The CDR3 DNA reads as TGCGCCAGCAGCCAGTCGACAGGGACCTACGAGCAGTACTTC.

This clone was seen a handful of times. The CDR3 DNA is TGCAGCGTTGAACCCGGACTAGCGGGAGGGGCAGATACGCAGTATTTT. It specifies CSVEPGLAGGADTQYF. The chain has TRBV29-1 and TRBJ2-3; TRBD2 matches 15 bases. The V segment lost 2 bases and the J segment 4 bases; nucleotides outside the gene matches: 4. Per germline, CDR1 SQVTM and CDR2 ANQGSEA. This CDR3 is 16 amino acids long.

The CDR3 here is CASSYAGAYEQYF. The CDR3 region has the DNA TGTGCCAGCAGTTACGCGGGGGCCTACGAGCAGTACTTC. The chain couples TRBV6-5 to TRBJ2-7; 7 nucleotides align to TRBD2. CDR3 length: 13 amino acids. V was clipped by 2 bases and J by 2 bases; unmatched bases: 0. Germline V CDR1 and CDR2: MNHEY, SVGAGI.

This clone was counted a few times. The V and J genes are TRBV6-6 and TRBJ1-5; 7 nucleotides agree with TRBD1. The CDR3 consists of 16 residues. Germline CDR1 and CDR2: MNHNY and SVGAGI (reference sequence). J was trimmed by 4 bases and V by 5 bases; bases with no gene match: 11. CDR3 sequence: CASSVGTVGGNQPQHF. For the CDR3, the DNA is TGTGCCAGCAGTGTAGGGACAGTCGGGGGTAATCAGCCCCAGCATTTT.

V and J are TRBV6-5 and TRBJ1-4; 12 bases agree with TRBD1. V was pared by 4 bases and J by 8 bases, with 2 bases of the junction left unmatched. Germline V CDR1 and CDR2: MNHEY, SVGAGI. There are 14 residues in the CDR3. In nucleotides, the CDR3 is TGTGCCAGCAGTTCCGGGACAGGGGGCGAAAAACTGTTTTTT. Residues: CASSSGTGGEKLFF.